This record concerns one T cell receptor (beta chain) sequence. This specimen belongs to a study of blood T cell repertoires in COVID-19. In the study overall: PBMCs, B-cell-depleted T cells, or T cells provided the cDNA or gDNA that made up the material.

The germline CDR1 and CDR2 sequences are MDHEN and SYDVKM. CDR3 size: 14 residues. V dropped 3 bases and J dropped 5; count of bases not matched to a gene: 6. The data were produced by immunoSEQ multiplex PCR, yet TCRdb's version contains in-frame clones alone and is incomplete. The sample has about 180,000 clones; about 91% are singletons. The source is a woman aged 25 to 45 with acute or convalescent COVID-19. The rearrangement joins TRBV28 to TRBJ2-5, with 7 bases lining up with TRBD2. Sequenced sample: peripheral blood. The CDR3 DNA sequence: TGTGCCAGCAGTTTTCAATGGGGGGGTGAGACCCAGTACTTC. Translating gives CASSFQWGGETQYF.